The text below deals with one T cell receptor (beta chain). The antigen remains unidentified. A second roughly 7 to 12 cycle PCR used barcoded and J-beta primers. TCRdb reanalysed the 5' RACE reads using MiXCR and keeps one entry per CDR3 protein. The top ten clones hold about a fifth of a sample with around 900,000 distinct CDR3 sequences, roughly half of them seen once. The data belong to a study of blood T cells in healthy people across ages. Study-wide findings and caveats: More naive CD4+ cells and higher diversity were found in long-lived than in aged donors.

This CDR3 comprises 14 residues. CDR1 and CDR2 (germline): MNHEY, SMNVEV (reference sequence). V shed 6 bases, J shed 3 bases, and the junction held 6 bases outside the gene matches. The sequenced sample consisted of blood. This TCR was recovered from an older woman in good health. V gene TRBV27 combines with J gene TRBJ2-7, with TRBD1 matching 9 bases. The CDR3 DNA is TGTGCCAGCAGACACCGGGACAGGGTCTACGAGCAGTACTTC. This codes for CASRHRDRVYEQYF.